The 20 T cell receptor beta chains listed next were all sequenced from one sample in a study of T cell responses to AZD1222 COVID-19 vaccine. Clones were sequenced by immunoSEQ multiplex PCR, and TCRdb holds only the in-frame ones, with some missing. Here the sample spans 100,000 to 150,000 clones, about 94% being singletons. Sample: peripheral blood, taken on day 0 of AZD1222 vaccination. Receptors were obtained from an adult in good health.

CDR3 bases: TGTGCCAGTAGTATAGCTAGCGGGAGCTACAATGAGCAGTTCTTC. Its translation is CASSIASGSYNEQFF. The genes are TRBV19 and TRBJ2-1; TRBD2 matches 10 bases. There are 15 residues in the CDR3. V shed 1 base, J shed 3 bases, and the junction held 0 bases outside the gene matches. Germline V gene data show CDR1 as LNHDA and CDR2 as SQIVND (reference sequence).

The genes are TRBV6-5 and TRBJ1-2; no firm D call. The germline V gene encodes CDR1 MNHEY and CDR2 SVGAGI. The V end lost 6 bases, the J end lost 10 bases, and 9 bases lay between the germline ends. The CDR3 totals 10 residues. CDR3 loop: CASREVFYTF. For the CDR3, the DNA is TGTGCCAGCAGGGAGGTTTTCTACACCTTC.

CDR3 DNA: TGTGCCGGGAACAGGTGGGGGAACACTGAAGCTTTCTTT. Its protein product is CAGNRWGNTEAFF. The V gene is TRBV30, the J gene TRBJ1-1; tentatively, D is TRBD1 (5 bases). There are 13 residues in the CDR3. The V gene lost 8 bases and the J gene lost 1 base, with 14 bases spanning the gap. CDR1 and CDR2 (germline): GTSNPN, SVGIG (reference sequence).

The chain carries TRBV19 and TRBJ2-7, with D unresolved. Germline V gene lookup returns CDR1 LNHDA and CDR2 SQIVND (reference sequence). CDR3 length: 13 residues. Trimming pared 7 bases from V and 3 bases from J, leaving 13 bases between. The CDR3 loop reads CASKGRANYEQYF. CDR3 DNA sequence: TGTGCCAGTAAGGGCCGGGCAAACTACGAGCAGTACTTC.

V gene TRBV19 combines with J gene TRBJ2-1; 9 nucleotides match TRBD2. Germline assignment: CDR1 LNHDA and CDR2 SQIVND (reference sequence). J was trimmed by 5 bases and V by 7 bases; bases with no gene match: 9. CDR3 size: 15 residues. CDR3 nucleotides: TGTGCCAGTACCAGTAGGGCGGGAGGGCACAATGAGCAGTTCTTC. It encodes CASTSRAGGHNEQFF.

This rearrangement joins TRBV25-1 to TRBJ2-7; maybe TRBD1 (6 bases). Deletions cut 4 bases from V and 7 bases from J, with 11 bases between. CDR1 is MGHDK, CDR2 SYGVNS, per germline. The CDR3 extends over 12 amino acids. The CDR3 is CASSVRGWEQYF. The CDR3, as DNA: TGTGCCAGCAGTGTCAGGGGCTGGGAGCAGTACTTC.

The chain joins TRBV28 to TRBJ2-7, with 10 bases fitting TRBD2. Germline CDR1 MDHEN, CDR2 SYDVKM. V shed 2 bases and J 4 bases; nucleotides not matched to a gene: 5. The CDR3 length is 15 residues. CDR3 nucleotide sequence: TGTGCCAGCAGTTTACGGCTAGCGGGAGTTTACGAGCAGTACTTC. Its translation: CASSLRLAGVYEQYF.

The V call is TRBV9, the J call TRBJ1-2, with 7 bases fitting TRBD1. Per the germline V gene, CDR1 is SGDLS and CDR2 is YYNGEE. This CDR3 is 14 amino acids long. After removal of 3 bases from V and 5 bases from J, the junction contained 7 bases not matched to a gene. CDR3 sequence reads: CASSGYRGEYGYTF. DNA for the CDR3: TGTGCCAGCAGCGGATACAGGGGCGAGTATGGCTACACCTTC.

The chain combines TRBV12-3 or TRBV12-4 with TRBJ1-2; no definite D call. The CDR3 sequence is 13 residues long. Between the trimmed V and J ends, which lost 2 bases and 4 bases, there was a span of 8 bases. The DNA for the CDR3 is TGTGCCAGCAGTTTACTAGAGACCTATGGCTACACCTTC. Residues: CASSLLETYGYTF.

This clone was recorded a few times. The chain joins TRBV9 to TRBJ2-7, with D unclear. The CDR3 covers 13 residues. The V end lost 0 bases, the J end lost 2 bases, and 6 bases lay between the germline ends. Germline V gene data show CDR1 as SGDLS and CDR2 as YYNGEE. The CDR3 DNA reads TGTGCCAGCAGCGTAGCGGAGACCTACGAGCAGTACTTC. Translation: CASSVAETYEQYF. Variable domain in full (rest from reference TRBV9 and TRBJ2-7): DSGVTQTPKHLITATGQRVTLRCSPRSGDLSVYWYQQSLDQGLQFLIQYYNGEERAKGNILERFSAQQFPDLHSELNLSSLELGDSALYFCASSVAETYEQYFGPGTRLTVT.

This chain uses TRBV4-1 with TRBJ2-7; D uncertain. The CDR3 consists of 15 residues. V lost 0 bases and J lost 2, with 11 bases in between. The germline V gene encodes CDR1 MGHRA and CDR2 YSYEKL. The CDR3 DNA follows: TGCGCCAGCAGCCAAGATTACGCAGATACCTACGAGCAGTACTTC. As protein: CASSQDYADTYEQYF.

The V gene is TRBV4-2, the J gene TRBJ2-3; 13 positions agree with TRBD2. The CDR3 loop spans 19 amino acids. CDR1 and CDR2 (germline): LGHNA, YNFKEQ. V lost 0 bases to trimming and J lost 5 bases; unmatched junction nucleotides: 11. CDR3 in amino acids: CASSQEDQLLAGGGDTQYF. Here the CDR3 DNA reads TGTGCCAGCAGCCAAGAGGACCAGTTACTAGCGGGAGGGGGAGATACGCAGTATTTT.

The chain has TRBV29-1 and TRBJ2-1; D is perhaps TRBD2 (6 bases). V shed 4 bases and J shed 3 bases, with 13 bases lying between them. This CDR3 is built from 14 residues. In germline, CDR1 is SQVTM, CDR2 ANQGSEA. In DNA form, the CDR3 reads TGCAGCGTTGTTCAAGCGGGCGACTACAATGAGCAGTTCTTC. This sequence encodes CSVVQAGDYNEQFF.

The chain is built from TRBV30 and TRBJ1-2, with a tentative D call TRBD1 (6 bases). The CDR3 is made up of 12 amino acids. V lost 8 bases, J lost 5 bases, and 15 bases lay in between. The germline CDR1 and CDR2 sequences are GTSNPN and SVGIG (reference sequence). CDR3 residues: CARRGEGYGYTF. The DNA for the CDR3 is TGTGCCCGAAGGGGGGAGGGATATGGCTACACCTTC.

The chain uses TRBV5-4 and TRBJ2-7; 11 positions agree with TRBD2. J gave up 2 bases and V 5 bases, and 6 bases lay outside the gene matches. The CDR3 totals 15 residues. CDR1 is SGHNT and CDR2 is YYREEE in the germline V gene (reference sequence). DNA of the CDR3: TGTGCCAGCAGAGCGGGGACTAGCGGTACCTACGAGCAGTACTTC. Its protein is CASRAGTSGTYEQYF. The full variable domain, completed using reference TRBV5-4 and TRBJ2-7, is ETGVTQSPTHLIKTRGQQVTLRCSSQSGHNTVSWYQQALGQGPQFIFQYYREEENGRGNFPPRFSGLQFPNYSSELNVNALELDDSALYLCASRAGTSGTYEQYFGPGTRLTVT.

This chain uses TRBV5-1 with TRBJ1-4, with 9 bases aligning to TRBD1. V dropped 3 bases and J dropped 3; count of bases not matched to a gene: 6. The CDR3 sequence is 16 residues long. CDR1 is SGHRS, CDR2 YFSETQ, per germline. The CDR3 region has the DNA TGCGCCAGCAGCTCGACAGGGGGGGTTTCTAATGAAAAACTGTTTTTT. Its translation: CASSSTGGVSNEKLFF.

V gene TRBV18 combines with J gene TRBJ2-3, with D possibly TRBD2 on 6 matching bases. V was trimmed by 4 bases and J by 2 bases, leaving 10 bases between them. The CDR3 runs to 14 residues. Germline lookup yields CDR1 KGHSH and CDR2 LQKENI. The CDR3 region is CASSRASVTDTQYF. In DNA, the CDR3 is TGTGCCAGCTCACGGGCTAGCGTCACAGATACGCAGTATTTT.

The chain recombines TRBV15 with TRBJ1-5, with a possible D match to TRBD1 (5 bases). Germline V CDR1 and CDR2: LNHNV, YYDKDF (reference sequence). This CDR3 contains 15 residues. Trimming took off 0 bases at V and 6 bases at J, with 12 bases between the two ends. The CDR3 DNA follows: TGTGCCACCAGCAGAGACGTACCGGGGGGTCAGCCCCAGCATTTT. It specifies CATSRDVPGGQPQHF.

This sequence joins TRBV5-5 and TRBJ1-3; no firm D call. The CDR3 sequence is 19 residues long. V lost 1 base, J lost 0 bases, and 20 bases lay in between. Germline lookup yields CDR1 SGHKS and CDR2 YYEKEE (reference sequence). The CDR3 bases are TGTGCCAGCAGCTTGTGGTATGGCAGCACTTTAAGCTCTGGAAACACCATATATTTT. Translating gives CASSLWYGSTLSSGNTIYF.

The chain couples TRBV5-5 to TRBJ2-7; 7 positions match TRBD2. The V gene end was trimmed by 4 bases and the J gene end by 3 bases; junction bases not matched to a gene: 10. Germline V lookup: CDR1 SGHKS, CDR2 YYEKEE (reference sequence). The CDR3 contains 15 residues. The CDR3 is CASSPREGFVYEQYF. The CDR3 region has the DNA TGTGCCAGCAGCCCGAGGGAGGGATTCGTCTACGAGCAGTACTTC.